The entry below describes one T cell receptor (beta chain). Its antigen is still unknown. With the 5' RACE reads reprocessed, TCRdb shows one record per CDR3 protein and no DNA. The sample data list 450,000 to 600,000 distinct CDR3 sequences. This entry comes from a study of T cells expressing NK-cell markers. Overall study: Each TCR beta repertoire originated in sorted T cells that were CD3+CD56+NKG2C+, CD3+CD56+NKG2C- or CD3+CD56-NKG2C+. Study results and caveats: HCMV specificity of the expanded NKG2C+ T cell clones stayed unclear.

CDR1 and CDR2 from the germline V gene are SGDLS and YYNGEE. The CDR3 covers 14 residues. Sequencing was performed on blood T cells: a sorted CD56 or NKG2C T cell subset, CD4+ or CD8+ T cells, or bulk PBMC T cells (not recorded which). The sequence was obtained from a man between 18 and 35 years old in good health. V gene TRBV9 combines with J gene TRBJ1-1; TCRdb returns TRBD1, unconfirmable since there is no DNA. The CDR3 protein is CASSLLPPDTEAFF.